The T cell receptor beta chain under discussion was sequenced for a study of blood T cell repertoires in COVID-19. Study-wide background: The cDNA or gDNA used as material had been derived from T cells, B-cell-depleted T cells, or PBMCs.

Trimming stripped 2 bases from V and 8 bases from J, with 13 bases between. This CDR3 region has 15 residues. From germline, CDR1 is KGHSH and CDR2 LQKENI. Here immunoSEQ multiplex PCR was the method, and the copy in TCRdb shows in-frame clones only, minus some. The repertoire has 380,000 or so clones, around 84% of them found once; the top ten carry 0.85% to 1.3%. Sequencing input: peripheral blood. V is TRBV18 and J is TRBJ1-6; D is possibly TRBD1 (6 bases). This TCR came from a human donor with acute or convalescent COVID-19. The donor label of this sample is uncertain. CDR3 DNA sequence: TGTGCCAGCTCACCAGGCAGGGGATCGGATTCACCCCTCCACTTT. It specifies CASSPGRGSDSPLHF.